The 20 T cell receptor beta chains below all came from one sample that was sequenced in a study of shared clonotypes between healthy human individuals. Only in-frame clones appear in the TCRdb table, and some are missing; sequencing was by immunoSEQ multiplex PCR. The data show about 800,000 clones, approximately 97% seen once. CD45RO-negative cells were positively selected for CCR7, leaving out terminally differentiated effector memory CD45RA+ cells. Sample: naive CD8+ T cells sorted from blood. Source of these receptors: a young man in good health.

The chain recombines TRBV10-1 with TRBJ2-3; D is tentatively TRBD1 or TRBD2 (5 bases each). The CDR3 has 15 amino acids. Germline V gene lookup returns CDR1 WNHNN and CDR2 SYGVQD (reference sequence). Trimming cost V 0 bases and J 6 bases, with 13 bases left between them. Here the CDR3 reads CASSESPEWGDTQYF. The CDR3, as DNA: TGCGCCAGCAGTGAGTCCCCGGAGTGGGGGGATACGCAGTATTTT.

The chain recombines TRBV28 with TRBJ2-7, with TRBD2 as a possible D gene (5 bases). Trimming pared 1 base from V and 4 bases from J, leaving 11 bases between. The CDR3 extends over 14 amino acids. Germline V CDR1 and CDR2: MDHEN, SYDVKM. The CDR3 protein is CASSLSGKGYEQYF. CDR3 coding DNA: TGTGCCAGCAGTTTATCGGGGAAAGGGTACGAGCAGTACTTC.

CDR3 sequence: CASSLSGGTFYEQYF. The CDR3 DNA follows: TGTGCCAGCAGTTTATCGGGAGGGACTTTCTACGAGCAGTACTTC. This chain links TRBV27 with TRBJ2-7, with 7 bases matching TRBD2. The CDR3 totals 15 residues. Germline CDR1 reads MNHEY; CDR2 reads SMNVEV (reference sequence). Trimming took 0 bases from V and 3 from J; bases not matched to a gene: 5.

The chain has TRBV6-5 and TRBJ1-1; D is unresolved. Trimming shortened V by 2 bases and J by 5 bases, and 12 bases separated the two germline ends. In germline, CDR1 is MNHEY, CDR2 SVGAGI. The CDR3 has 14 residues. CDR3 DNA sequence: TGTGCCAGCAGTTACCGCGGGTATGGAACTGAAGCTTTCTTT. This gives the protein CASSYRGYGTEAFF.

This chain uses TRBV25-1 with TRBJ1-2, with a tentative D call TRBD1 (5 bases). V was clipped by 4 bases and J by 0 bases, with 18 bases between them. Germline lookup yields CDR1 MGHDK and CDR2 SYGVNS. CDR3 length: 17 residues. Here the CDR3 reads CASSGDSYSLSNYGYTF. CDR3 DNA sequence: TGTGCCAGCAGTGGGGACTCCTACTCCCTATCTAACTATGGCTACACCTTC.

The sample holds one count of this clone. The CDR3 reads CASAIEGAGGPSESDTQYF. CDR3 sequence (DNA): TGTGCCAGCGCGATTGAGGGAGCGGGAGGGCCCTCGGAGTCAGATACGCAGTATTTT. The chain recombines TRBV2 with TRBJ2-3; TRBD2 agrees at 10 bases. V lost 8 bases, J lost 4 bases, and 21 bases stayed unmatched. The CDR3 spans 19 residues. From germline, CDR1 is SNHLY and CDR2 FYNNEI.

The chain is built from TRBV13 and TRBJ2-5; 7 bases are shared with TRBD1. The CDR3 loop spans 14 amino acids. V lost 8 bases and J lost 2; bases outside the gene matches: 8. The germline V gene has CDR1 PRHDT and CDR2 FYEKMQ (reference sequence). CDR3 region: CASGGQAKQETQYF. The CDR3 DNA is TGTGCCAGCGGAGGACAGGCTAAACAAGAGACCCAGTACTTC.

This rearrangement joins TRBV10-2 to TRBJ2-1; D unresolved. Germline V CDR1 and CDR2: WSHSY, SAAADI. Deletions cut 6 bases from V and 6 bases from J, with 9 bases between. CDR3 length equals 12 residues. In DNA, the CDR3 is TGCGCCAGCAGCAGCCCGGGCAATGAGCAGTTCTTC. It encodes CASSSPGNEQFF.

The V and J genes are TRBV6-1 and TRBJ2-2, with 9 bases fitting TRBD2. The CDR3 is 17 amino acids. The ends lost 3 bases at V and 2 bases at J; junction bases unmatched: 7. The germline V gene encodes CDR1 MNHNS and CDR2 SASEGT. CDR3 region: CASSDLGLAVNTGELFF. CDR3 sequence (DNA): TGTGCCAGCAGTGACTTGGGACTAGCAGTAAACACCGGGGAGCTGTTTTTT.

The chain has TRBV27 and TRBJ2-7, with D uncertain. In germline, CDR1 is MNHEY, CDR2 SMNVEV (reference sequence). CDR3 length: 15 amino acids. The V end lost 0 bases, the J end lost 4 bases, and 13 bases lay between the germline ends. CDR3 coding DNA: TGTGCCAGCAGTTTATCGTCTCTTCTTCTATACGAGCAGTACTTC. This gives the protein CASSLSSLLLYEQYF.

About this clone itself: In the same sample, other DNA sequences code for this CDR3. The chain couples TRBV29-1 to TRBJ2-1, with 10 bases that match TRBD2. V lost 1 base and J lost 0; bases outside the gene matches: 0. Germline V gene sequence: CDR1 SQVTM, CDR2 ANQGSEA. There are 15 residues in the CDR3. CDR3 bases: TGCAGCGTTGAAGGGACTAGCGGCTCCTACAATGAGCAGTTCTTC. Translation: CSVEGTSGSYNEQFF.

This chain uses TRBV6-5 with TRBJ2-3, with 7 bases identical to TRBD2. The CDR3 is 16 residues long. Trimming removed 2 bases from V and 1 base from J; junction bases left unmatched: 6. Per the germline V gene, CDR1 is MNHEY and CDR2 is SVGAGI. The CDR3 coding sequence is TGTGCCAGCAGTTACATTGCGGGAGCGGGCACAGATACGCAGTATTTT. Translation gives CASSYIAGAGTDTQYF.

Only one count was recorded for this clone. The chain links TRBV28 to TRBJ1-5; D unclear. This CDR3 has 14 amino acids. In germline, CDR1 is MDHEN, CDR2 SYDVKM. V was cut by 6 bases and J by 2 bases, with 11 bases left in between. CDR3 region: CASRSLEGNQPQHF. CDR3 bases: TGTGCCAGCAGATCGTTGGAAGGCAATCAGCCCCAGCATTTT.

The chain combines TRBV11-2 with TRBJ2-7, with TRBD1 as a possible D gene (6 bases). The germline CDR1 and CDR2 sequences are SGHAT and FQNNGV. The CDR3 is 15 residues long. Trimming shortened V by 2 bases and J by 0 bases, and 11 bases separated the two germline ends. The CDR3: CASSLLRGTSYEQYF. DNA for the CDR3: TGTGCCAGCAGCTTATTAAGGGGGACCTCCTACGAGCAGTACTTC.

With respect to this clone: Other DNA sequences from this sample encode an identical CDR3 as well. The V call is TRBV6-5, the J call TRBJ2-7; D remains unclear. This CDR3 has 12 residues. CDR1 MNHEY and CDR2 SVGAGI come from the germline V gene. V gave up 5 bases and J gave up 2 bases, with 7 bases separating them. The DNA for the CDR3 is TGTGCCAGCAGTCCGACGGCCTACGAGCAGTACTTC. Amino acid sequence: CASSPTAYEQYF.

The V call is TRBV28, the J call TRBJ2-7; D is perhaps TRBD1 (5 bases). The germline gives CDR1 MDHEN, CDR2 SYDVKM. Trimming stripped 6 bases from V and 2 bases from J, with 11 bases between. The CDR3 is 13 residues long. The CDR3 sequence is CASRSDSTYEQYF. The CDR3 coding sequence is TGTGCCAGCAGATCTGACAGCACCTACGAGCAGTACTTC.

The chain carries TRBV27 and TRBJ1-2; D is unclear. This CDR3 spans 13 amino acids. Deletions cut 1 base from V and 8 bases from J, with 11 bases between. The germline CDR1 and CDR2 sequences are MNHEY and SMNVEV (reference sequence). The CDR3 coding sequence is TGTGCCAGCAGTTTATTCCGGGATTACGGCTACACCTTC. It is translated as CASSLFRDYGYTF.

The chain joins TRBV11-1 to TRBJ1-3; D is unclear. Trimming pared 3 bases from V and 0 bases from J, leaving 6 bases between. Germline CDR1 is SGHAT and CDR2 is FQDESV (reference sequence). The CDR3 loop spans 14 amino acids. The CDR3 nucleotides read TGTGCCAGCAGCTTGGGGTACTCTGGAAACACCATATATTTT. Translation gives CASSLGYSGNTIYF.

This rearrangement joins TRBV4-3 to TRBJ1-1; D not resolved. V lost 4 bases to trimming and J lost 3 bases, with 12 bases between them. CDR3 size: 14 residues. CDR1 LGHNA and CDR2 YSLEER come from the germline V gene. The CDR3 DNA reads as TGCGCCAGCAGCCCGGGATCGATATACACTGAAGCTTTCTTT. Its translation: CASSPGSIYTEAFF.

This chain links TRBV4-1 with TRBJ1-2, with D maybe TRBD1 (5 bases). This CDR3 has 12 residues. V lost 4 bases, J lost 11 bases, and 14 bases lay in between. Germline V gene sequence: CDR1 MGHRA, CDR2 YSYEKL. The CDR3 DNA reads TGCGCCAGCAGCCGCGGGACGATGGGGTACACCTTC. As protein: CASSRGTMGYTF.